Listed here are 5 T cell receptor beta chains from one sample, sequenced in a study of T cells in localized non-small cell lung cancer. Clones were sequenced by immunoSEQ multiplex PCR, and TCRdb holds only the in-frame ones, with some missing. Of some 38,000 clones in the sample, approximately 90% were seen once. Sequencing was performed on peripheral blood mononuclear cells, taken before any cancer treatment. The source is a male donor aged 60 or older with stage II lung adenocarcinoma.

The chain combines TRBV20-1 with TRBJ1-2; D not resolved. The CDR3 consists of 11 residues. Germline assignment: CDR1 DFQATT and CDR2 SNEGSKA (reference sequence). V was cut by 1 base and J by 12 bases, with 12 bases left in between. DNA of the CDR3: TGCAGTGCTAGAGCTGAGGGCTCAAACACCTTC. Encoded protein: CSARAEGSNTF.

The chain joins TRBV7-9 to TRBJ2-2; maybe TRBD2 (5 bases). The germline V and J ends were trimmed by 7 bases and 5 bases, with 20 bases remaining between them. This CDR3 is built from 16 residues. Germline CDR1 is SEHNR and CDR2 is FQNEAQ (reference sequence). CDR3 residues: CASNHGMGPWTGELFF. In nucleotides, the CDR3 is TGTGCCAGCAACCACGGGATGGGCCCTTGGACCGGGGAGCTGTTTTTT. The full variable domain, its missing parts supplied by reference TRBV7-9 and TRBJ2-2, is DTGVSQNPRHKITKRGQNVTFRCDPISEHNRLYWYRQTLGQGPEFLTYFQNEAQLEKSRLLSDRFSAERPKGSFSTLEIQRTEQGDSAMYLCASNHGMGPWTGELFFGEGSRLTVL.

The genes are TRBV7-3 and TRBJ2-1; maybe TRBD1 (6 bases). The ends were cut back, 0 bases at V and 0 bases at J, with 12 bases in the middle. Germline V gives CDR1 SGHTA, CDR2 FQGTGA. This CDR3 comprises 17 residues. CDR3 residues: CASSLTATGSSYNEQFF. CDR3 coding DNA: TGTGCCAGCAGCTTAACCGCGACAGGCAGCTCCTACAATGAGCAGTTCTTC.

This chain links TRBV5-1 with TRBJ2-1; D is ambiguous. The CDR3 sequence is 13 residues long. Per germline, CDR1 SGHRS and CDR2 YFSETQ. V lost 3 bases, J lost 5 bases, and 9 bases lay in between. The DNA for the CDR3 is TGCGCCAGCAGCTATTCCCGGGACAATGAGCAGTTCTTC. It is translated as CASSYSRDNEQFF.

The chain recombines TRBV7-9 with TRBJ1-1; the D gene is possibly TRBD1 (5 bases). This CDR3 is built from 14 residues. CDR1 is SEHNR and CDR2 is FQNEAQ in the germline V gene (reference sequence). Trimming pared 1 base from V and 1 base from J, leaving 7 bases between. The CDR3 sequence: CASSLEGANTEAFF. CDR3 DNA: TGTGCCAGCAGCTTAGAAGGGGCGAACACTGAAGCTTTCTTT.